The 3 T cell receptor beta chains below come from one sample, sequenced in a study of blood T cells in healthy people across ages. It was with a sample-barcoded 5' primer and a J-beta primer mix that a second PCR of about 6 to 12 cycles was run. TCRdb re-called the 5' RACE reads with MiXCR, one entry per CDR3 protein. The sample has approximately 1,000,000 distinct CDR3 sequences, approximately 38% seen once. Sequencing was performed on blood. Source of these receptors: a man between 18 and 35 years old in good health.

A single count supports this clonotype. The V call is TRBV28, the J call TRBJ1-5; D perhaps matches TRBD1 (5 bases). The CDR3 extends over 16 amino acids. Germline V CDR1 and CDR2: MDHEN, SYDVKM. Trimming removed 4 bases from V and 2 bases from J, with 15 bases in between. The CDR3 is CASSSLTRGGNQPQHF. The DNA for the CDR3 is TGTGCCAGCAGTTCCCTGACCCGGGGGGGCAATCAGCCCCAGCATTTT.

The DNA of the CDR3 is TGTGCCAGCAGTTTAGGCAGGGTTGGTGGCTACACCTTC. It encodes CASSLGRVGGYTF. V usage is TRBV12-3 or TRBV12-4 and J usage is TRBJ1-2, with D maybe TRBD1 (5 bases). Trimming shortened V by 1 base and J by 7 bases, and 10 bases separated the two germline ends. The CDR3 length is 13 residues.

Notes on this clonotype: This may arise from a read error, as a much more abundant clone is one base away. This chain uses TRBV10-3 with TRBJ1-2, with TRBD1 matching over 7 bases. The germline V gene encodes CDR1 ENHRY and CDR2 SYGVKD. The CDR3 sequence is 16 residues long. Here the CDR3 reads CAISESGTATNYGYIF. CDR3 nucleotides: TGTGCCATCAGTGAGTCAGGGACAGCTACTAACTATGGCTACATCTTC.